Presented here are 9 T cell receptor beta chains from one specimen sequenced in a study of identical twins. From the 5' RACE reads, TCRdb called clonotypes with MiXCR, one entry per CDR3 protein. In the table there are 400,000 to 550,000 distinct CDR3 sequences, roughly 24% of which are singletons. The same sample was also studied in work on T cells expressing NK-cell markers.

Sequenced: CD4+ T cells sorted from blood. These receptors all stem from a woman under 30 in good health.

This clonotype has only a few counts. The rearrangement links TRBV7-6 to TRBJ1-2; 7 bases map to TRBD1. This CDR3 is built from 14 residues. CDR1 and CDR2 (germline): SGHVS, FNYEAQ. V shed 5 bases, J shed 4 bases, and the junction held 7 bases outside the gene matches. The CDR3 region has the DNA TGTGCCAGCAGCCCCGGGACAGTGGGCTATGGCTACACCTTC. It yields the protein CASSPGTVGYGYTF.

The sample holds many counts of this clonotype. The chain carries TRBV4-3 and TRBJ2-7; D is unresolved. V was cut by 4 bases and J by 4 bases, with 11 bases left in between. This CDR3 comprises 13 residues. Germline V gene lookup returns CDR1 LGHNA and CDR2 YSLEER. The CDR3 bases are TGCGCCAGCAGCCGGGAAGTTCGGTACGAGCAGTACTTC. Its protein product is CASSREVRYEQYF.

This clonotype was seen once. The chain employs TRBV7-2 and TRBJ2-1; D is undetermined. Germline values: CDR1 SGHTA, CDR2 FQGNSA. The CDR3 loop spans 11 amino acids. V was clipped by 5 bases and J by 8 bases, with 7 bases between them. CDR3 coding DNA: TGTGCCAGCAGCGTGTTCCATGAGCAGTTCTTC. Translated, it gives CASSVFHEQFF.

This clonotype came up a few times. V and J are TRBV12-3 or TRBV12-4 and TRBJ2-1; D may match TRBD1 or TRBD2 (6 bases each). The CDR3 has 13 amino acids. The germline V and J ends were trimmed by 7 bases and 9 bases, with 16 bases remaining between them. CDR3 sequence: CASNSGRDTEQFF. The CDR3 DNA reads TGTGCCAGCAATTCCGGGCGGGACACTGAGCAGTTCTTC.

This clonotype was recorded many times. Here the CDR3 reads CASSVNTEAFF. CDR3 in DNA: TGTGCTAGCTCAGTGAACACTGAAGCTTTCTTT. This chain connects TRBV12-5 to TRBJ1-1; D not certain. Germline assignment: CDR1 LGHNT and CDR2 FRNRAP. CDR3 size: 11 residues. Deletions cut 9 bases from V and 0 bases from J, with 5 bases between.

This clonotype was observed a handful of times. The chain links TRBV11-3 to TRBJ2-1, with D possibly being TRBD1 (6 bases). Trimming took off 8 bases at V and 8 bases at J, with 19 bases between the two ends. CDR3 length: 14 amino acids. Germline CDR1 SGHNT, CDR2 YENEEA. CDR3 sequence reads: CASGDNLFTDEQFF. CDR3 in DNA: TGTGCCAGCGGGGACAATTTGTTCACCGATGAGCAGTTCTTC. The variable domain in full, completed from reference TRBV11-3 and TRBJ2-1, reads EAGVVQSPRYKIIEKKQPVAFWCNPISGHNTLYWYLQNLGQGPELLIRYENEEAVDDSQLPKDRFSAERLKGVDSTLKIQPAELGDSAVYLCASGDNLFTDEQFFGPGTRLTVL.

This clonotype was seen only a few times. The rearrangement links TRBV7-2 to TRBJ2-1; TRBD2 matches at 16 bases. V lost 5 bases and J lost 9; bases outside the gene matches: 7. Germline V gene lookup returns CDR1 SGHTA and CDR2 FQGNSA. The CDR3 extends over 16 amino acids. DNA of the CDR3: TGTGCCAGCAGCCCAGAGGGGACTAGCGGGAGGGGTGAGCAGTTCTTC. It codes for CASSPEGTSGRGEQFF. Supplemented by reference TRBV7-2 and TRBJ2-1, the full variable domain reads GAGVSQSPSNKVTEKGKDVELRCDPISGHTALYWYRQSLGQGLEFLIYFQGNSAPDKSGLPSDRFSAERTGGSVSTLTIQRTQQEDSAVYLCASSPEGTSGRGEQFFGPGTRLTVL.

J is TRBJ1-2 and V is TRBV29-1; D not certain. Per the germline V gene, CDR1 is SQVTM and CDR2 is ANQGSEA. CDR3 size: 12 residues. Trimming shortened V by 0 bases and J by 6 bases, and 8 bases separated the two germline ends. The CDR3 reads CSVEDNGNGYTF. The CDR3 region has the DNA TGCAGCGTTGAAGATAACGGAAATGGCTACACCTTC.

In its sample, this clonotype was seen a few times. The chain uses TRBV7-9 and TRBJ2-4, with D perhaps given as TRBD1 or TRBD2 (5 bases each). Trimming cost V 8 bases and J 2 bases, with 16 bases left between them. Looked up from germline, CDR1 is SEHNR and CDR2 is FQNEAQ (reference sequence). The CDR3 loop spans 15 amino acids. The CDR3 DNA follows: TGTGCCAGCCGTCCTTTGGGGGAATCCAAAAACATTCAGTACTTC. Translation: CASRPLGESKNIQYF.